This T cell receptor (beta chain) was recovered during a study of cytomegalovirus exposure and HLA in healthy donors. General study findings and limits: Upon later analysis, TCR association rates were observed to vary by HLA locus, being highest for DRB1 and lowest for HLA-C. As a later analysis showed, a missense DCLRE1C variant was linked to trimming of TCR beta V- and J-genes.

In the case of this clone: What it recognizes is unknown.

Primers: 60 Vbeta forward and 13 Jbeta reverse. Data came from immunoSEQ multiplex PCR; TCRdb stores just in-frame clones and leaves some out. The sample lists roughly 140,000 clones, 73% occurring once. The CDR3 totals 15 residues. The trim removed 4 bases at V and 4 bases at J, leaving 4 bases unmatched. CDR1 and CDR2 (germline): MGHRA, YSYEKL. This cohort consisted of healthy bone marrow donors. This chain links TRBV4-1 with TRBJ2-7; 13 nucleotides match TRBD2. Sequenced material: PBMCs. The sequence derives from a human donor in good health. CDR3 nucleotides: TGCGCCAGCAGCCCTAGGACTAGCGGGAGTTACGAGCAGTACTTC. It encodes CASSPRTSGSYEQYF.